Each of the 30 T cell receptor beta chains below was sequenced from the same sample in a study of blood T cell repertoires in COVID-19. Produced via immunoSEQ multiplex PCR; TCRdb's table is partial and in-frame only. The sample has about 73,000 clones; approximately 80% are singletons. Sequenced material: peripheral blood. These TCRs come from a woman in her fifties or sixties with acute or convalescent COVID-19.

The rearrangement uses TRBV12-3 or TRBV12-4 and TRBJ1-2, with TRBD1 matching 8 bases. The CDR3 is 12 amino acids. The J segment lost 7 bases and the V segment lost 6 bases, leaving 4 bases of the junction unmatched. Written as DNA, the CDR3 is TGTGCCAGCAGCCCCGGACAGGGTGGCTACACCTTC. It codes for CASSPGQGGYTF.

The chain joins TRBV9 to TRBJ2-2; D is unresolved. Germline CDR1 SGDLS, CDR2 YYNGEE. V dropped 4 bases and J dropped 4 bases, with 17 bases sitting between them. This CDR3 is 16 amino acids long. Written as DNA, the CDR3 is TGTGCCAGCAGCCCCAGCTCGAGACTCATCACCGGGGAGCTGTTTTTT. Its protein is CASSPSSRLITGELFF.

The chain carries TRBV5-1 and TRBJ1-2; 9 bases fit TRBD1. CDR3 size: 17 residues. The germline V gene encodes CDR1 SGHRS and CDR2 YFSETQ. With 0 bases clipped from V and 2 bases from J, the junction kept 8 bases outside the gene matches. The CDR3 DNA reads TGCGCCAGCAGCTTGGACGGGACAGGGAATCTCAACTATGGCTACACCTTC. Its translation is CASSLDGTGNLNYGYTF.

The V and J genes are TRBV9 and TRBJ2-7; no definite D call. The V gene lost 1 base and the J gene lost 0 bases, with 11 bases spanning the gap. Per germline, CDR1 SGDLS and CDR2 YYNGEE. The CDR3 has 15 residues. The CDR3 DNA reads TGTGCCAGCAGCGTAACCGGGTACGGCTCCTACGAGCAGTACTTC. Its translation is CASSVTGYGSYEQYF.

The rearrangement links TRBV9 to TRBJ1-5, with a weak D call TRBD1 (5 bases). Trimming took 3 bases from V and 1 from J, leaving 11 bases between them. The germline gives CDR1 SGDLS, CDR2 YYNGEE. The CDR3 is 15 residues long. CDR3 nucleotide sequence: TGTGCCAGCAGCGAGCTAGGGGTCAGCAATCAGCCCCAGCATTTT. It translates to CASSELGVSNQPQHF.

The CDR3 loop is CASSLGRGGGNTIYF. The DNA of the CDR3 is TGTGCCAGCAGCTTAGGGCGAGGAGGTGGAAACACCATATATTTT. The V gene is TRBV7-7, the J gene TRBJ1-3; D uncertain. CDR1 is SSHAT, CDR2 FNYEAQ, per germline (reference sequence). V was pared by 1 base and J by 3 bases, with 10 bases between. CDR3 length: 15 residues.

CDR3 coding DNA: TGTGCCAGCAGCCTAGGGGGTGACGAGAATGGCTACACCTTC. Translating it yields CASSLGGDENGYTF. The rearrangement links TRBV7-3 to TRBJ1-2, with D possibly TRBD1 on 6 matching bases. Germline assignment: CDR1 SGHTA and CDR2 FQGTGA. This CDR3 region has 14 residues. Deletions cut 5 bases from V and 6 bases from J, with 16 bases between.

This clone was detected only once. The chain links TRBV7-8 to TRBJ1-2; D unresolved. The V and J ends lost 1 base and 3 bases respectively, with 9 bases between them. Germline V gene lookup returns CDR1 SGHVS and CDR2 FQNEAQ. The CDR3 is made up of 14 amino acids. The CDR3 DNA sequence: TGTGCCAGCAGCTTAGGAAACAACGACTATGGCTACACCTTC. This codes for CASSLGNNDYGYTF.

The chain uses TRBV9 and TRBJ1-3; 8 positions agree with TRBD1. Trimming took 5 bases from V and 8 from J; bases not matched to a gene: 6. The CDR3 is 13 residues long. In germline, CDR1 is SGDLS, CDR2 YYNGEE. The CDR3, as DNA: TGTGCCAGCAGGGAAACAGGGGGGGACACCATATATTTT. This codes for CASRETGGDTIYF.

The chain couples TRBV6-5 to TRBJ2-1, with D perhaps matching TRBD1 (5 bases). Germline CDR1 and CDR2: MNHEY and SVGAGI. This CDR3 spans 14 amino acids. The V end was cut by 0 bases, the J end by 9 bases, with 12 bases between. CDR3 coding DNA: TGTGCCAGCAGTTACTCTCCAGGGCAGACTGAGCAGTTCTTC. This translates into CASSYSPGQTEQFF.

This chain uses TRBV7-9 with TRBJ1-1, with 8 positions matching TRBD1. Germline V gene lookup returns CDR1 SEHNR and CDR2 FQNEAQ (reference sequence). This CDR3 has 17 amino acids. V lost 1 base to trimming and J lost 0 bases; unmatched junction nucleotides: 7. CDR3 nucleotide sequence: TGTGCCAGCAGCTTAGACCCCCAGGGGGCGATGAACACTGAAGCTTTCTTT. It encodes CASSLDPQGAMNTEAFF.

This CDR3 is CASSQVPGGRTDTQYF. CDR3 nucleotides: TGCGCCAGCAGCCAAGTTCCGGGGGGACGCACAGATACGCAGTATTTT. The chain joins TRBV4-1 to TRBJ2-3; 7 nucleotides line up with TRBD2. Germline V lookup: CDR1 MGHRA, CDR2 YSYEKL. Trimming at V came to 1 base and at J to 1 base, leaving 5 bases not matched to a gene. This CDR3 is built from 16 residues.

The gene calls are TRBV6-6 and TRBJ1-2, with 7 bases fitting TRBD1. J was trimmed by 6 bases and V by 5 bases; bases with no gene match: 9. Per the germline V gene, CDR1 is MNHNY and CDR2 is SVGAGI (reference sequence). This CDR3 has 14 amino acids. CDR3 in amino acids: CASSHQTGSDGYTF. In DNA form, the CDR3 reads TGTGCCAGCAGTCACCAGACAGGGAGCGATGGCTACACCTTC.

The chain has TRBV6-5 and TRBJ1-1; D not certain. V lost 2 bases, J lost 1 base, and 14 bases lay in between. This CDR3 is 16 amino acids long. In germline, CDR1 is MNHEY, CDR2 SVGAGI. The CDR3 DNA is TGTGCCAGCAGTTACAGGCCCCACCGGGGGAACACTGAAGCTTTCTTT. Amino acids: CASSYRPHRGNTEAFF.

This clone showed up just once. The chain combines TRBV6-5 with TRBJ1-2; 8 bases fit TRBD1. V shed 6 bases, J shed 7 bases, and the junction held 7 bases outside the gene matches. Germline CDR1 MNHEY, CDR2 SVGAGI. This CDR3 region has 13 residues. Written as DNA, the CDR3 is TGTGCCAGCAGCCCCGACAGGGGCGGTGGCTACACCTTC. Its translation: CASSPDRGGGYTF.

CDR3 DNA sequence: TGTGCCAGCTCACCAGGGCGGGGGTCCGGTGAGCAGTTCTTC. This gives the protein CASSPGRGSGEQFF. This sequence joins TRBV18 and TRBJ2-1; 7 positions agree with TRBD2. Looked up from germline, CDR1 is KGHSH and CDR2 is LQKENI. This CDR3 is 14 amino acids long. J gave up 9 bases and V 2 bases, and 7 bases lay outside the gene matches.

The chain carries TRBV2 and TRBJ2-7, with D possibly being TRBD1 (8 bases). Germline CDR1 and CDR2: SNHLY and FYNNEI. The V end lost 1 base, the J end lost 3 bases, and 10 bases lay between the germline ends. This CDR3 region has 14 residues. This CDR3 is CASSEDRGGYEQYF. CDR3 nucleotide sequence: TGTGCCAGCAGTGAAGACAGGGGGGGCTACGAGCAGTACTTC.

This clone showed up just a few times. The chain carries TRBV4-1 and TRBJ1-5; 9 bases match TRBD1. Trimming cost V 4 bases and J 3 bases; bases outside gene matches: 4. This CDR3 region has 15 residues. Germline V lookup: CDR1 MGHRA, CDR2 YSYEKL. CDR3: CASSLTGGSNQPQHF. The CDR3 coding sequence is TGCGCCAGCAGCCTTACAGGGGGCTCCAATCAGCCCCAGCATTTT.

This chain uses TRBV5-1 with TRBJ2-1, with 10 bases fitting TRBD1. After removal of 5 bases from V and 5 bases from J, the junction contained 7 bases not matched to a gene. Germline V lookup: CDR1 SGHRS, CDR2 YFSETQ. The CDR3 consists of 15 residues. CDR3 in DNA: TGCGCCAGCAGGGCCGGGACAGGGGTCAACAATGAGCAGTTCTTC. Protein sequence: CASRAGTGVNNEQFF.

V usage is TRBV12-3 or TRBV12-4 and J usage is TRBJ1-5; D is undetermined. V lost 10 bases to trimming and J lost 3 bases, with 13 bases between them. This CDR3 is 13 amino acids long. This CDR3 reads CATDTDSNQPQHF. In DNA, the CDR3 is TGTGCCACCGACACGGATTCCAATCAGCCCCAGCATTTT.

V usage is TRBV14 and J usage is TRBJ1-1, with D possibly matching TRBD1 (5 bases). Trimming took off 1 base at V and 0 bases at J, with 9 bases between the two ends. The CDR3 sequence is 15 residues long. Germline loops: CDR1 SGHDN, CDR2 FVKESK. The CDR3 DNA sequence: TGTGCCAGCAGCCAAGTCCGGGGGGTGAACACTGAAGCTTTCTTT. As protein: CASSQVRGVNTEAFF.

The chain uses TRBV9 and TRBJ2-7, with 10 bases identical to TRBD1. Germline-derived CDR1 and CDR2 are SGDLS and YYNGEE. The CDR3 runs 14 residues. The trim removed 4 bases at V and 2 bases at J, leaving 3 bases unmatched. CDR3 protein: CASSKGQGAYEQYF. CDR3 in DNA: TGTGCCAGCAGCAAAGGACAGGGGGCCTACGAGCAGTACTTC.

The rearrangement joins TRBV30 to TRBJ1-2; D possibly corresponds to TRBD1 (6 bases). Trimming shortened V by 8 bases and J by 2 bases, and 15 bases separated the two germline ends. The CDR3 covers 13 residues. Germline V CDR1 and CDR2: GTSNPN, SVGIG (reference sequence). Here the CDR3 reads CAGGHRNNYGYTF. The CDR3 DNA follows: TGTGCCGGGGGACACAGGAACAACTATGGCTACACCTTC.

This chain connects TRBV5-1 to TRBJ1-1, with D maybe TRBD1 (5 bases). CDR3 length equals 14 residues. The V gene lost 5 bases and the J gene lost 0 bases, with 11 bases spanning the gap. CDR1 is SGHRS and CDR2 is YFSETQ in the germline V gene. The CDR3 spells CASRTGLMNTEAFF. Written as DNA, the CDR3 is TGCGCCAGCAGAACGGGACTGATGAACACTGAAGCTTTCTTT.

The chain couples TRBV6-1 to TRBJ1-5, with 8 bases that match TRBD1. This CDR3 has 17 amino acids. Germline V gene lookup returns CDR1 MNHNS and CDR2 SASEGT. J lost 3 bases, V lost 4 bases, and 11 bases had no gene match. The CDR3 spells CASSVDRVRYNNQPQHF. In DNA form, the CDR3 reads TGTGCCAGCAGTGTGGACAGGGTGAGGTATAACAATCAGCCCCAGCATTTT.

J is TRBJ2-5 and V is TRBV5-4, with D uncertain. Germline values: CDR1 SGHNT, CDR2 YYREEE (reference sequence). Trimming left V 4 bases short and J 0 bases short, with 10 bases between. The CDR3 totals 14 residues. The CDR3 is CASSHGSYQETQYF. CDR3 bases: TGTGCCAGCAGCCACGGTAGTTACCAAGAGACCCAGTACTTC. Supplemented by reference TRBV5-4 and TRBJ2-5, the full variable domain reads ETGVTQSPTHLIKTRGQQVTLRCSSQSGHNTVSWYQQALGQGPQFIFQYYREEENGRGNFPPRFSGLQFPNYSSELNVNALELDDSALYLCASSHGSYQETQYFGPGTRLLVL.

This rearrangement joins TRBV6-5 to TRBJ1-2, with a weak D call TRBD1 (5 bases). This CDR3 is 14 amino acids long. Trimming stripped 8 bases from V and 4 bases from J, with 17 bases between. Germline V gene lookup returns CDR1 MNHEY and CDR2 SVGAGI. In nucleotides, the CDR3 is TGTGCCAGCTCCAGGGATAGGTCAAGCTATGGCTACACCTTC. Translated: CASSRDRSSYGYTF.

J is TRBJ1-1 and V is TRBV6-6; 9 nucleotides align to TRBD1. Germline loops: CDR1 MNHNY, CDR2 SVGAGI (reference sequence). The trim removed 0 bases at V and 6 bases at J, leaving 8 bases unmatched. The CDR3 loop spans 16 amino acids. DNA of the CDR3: TGTGCCAGCAGTTACTCTCTGGGACAGGGAATGGCTGAAGCTTTCTTT. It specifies CASSYSLGQGMAEAFF.

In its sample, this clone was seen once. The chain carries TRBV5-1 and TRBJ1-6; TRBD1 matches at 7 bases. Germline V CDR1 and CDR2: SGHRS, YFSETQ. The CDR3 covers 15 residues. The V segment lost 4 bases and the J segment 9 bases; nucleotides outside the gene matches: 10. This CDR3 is CASSPGDREVSPLHF. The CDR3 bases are TGCGCCAGCAGCCCCGGAGACAGGGAAGTTTCACCCCTCCACTTT.

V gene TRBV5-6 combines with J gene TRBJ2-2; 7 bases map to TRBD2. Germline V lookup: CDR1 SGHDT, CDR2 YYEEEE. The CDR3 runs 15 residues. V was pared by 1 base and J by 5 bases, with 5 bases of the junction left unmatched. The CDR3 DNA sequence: TGTGCCAGCAGCTTGTCCAGGACTAGGACCGGGGAGCTGTTTTTT. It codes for CASSLSRTRTGELFF.